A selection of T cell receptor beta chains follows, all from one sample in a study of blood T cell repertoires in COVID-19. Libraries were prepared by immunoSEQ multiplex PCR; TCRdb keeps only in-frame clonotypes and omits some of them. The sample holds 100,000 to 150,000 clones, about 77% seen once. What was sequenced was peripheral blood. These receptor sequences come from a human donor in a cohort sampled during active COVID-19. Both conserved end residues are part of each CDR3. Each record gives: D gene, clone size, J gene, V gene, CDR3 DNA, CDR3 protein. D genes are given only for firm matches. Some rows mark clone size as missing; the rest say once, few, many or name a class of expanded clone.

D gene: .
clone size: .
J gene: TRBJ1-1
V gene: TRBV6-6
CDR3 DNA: TGTGCCAGCAGTTACAAGCTGTCGAACACTGAAGCTTTCTTT
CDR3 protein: CASSYKLSNTEAFF

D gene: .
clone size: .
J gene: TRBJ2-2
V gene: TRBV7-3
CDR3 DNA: TGTGCCAGCAGCCCGGGTCAGGGAGGGGAGCTGTTTTTT
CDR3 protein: CASSPGQGGELFF

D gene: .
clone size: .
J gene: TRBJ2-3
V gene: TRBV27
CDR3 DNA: TGTGCCAGCAGTTCTCTCGAGCTGAGCGGCACAGATACGCAGTATTTT
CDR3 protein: CASSSLELSGTDTQYF

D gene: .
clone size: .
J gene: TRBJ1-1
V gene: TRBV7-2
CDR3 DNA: TGTGCCAGCAGCCTGTGGGGGCGGAACACTGAAGCTTTCTTT
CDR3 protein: CASSLWGRNTEAFF

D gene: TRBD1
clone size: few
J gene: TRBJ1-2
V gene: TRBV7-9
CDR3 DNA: TGTGCCAGCAGCTTACAGGACAGGGATGGCTACACCTTC
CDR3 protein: CASSLQDRDGYTF

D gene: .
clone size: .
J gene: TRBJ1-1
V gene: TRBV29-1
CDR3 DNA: TGCAGCGTTAACAGGGTGTTATACACTGAAGCTTTCTTT
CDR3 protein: CSVNRVLYTEAFF

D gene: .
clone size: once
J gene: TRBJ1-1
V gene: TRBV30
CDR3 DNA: TGTGCCTGGAGGGCCAAAAGCACTGAAGCTTTCTTT
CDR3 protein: CAWRAKSTEAFF

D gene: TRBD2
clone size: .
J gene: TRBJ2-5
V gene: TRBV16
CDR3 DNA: TGTGCCAGCAGCCAATCGGCTCGGGAGGACTTTGAGACCCAGTACTTC
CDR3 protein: CASSQSAREDFETQYF

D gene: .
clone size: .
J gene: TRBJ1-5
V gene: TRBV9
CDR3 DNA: TGTGCCAGCAGCGTAGGGTCGGGGGGGAATCAGCCCCAGCATTTT
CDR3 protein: CASSVGSGGNQPQHF

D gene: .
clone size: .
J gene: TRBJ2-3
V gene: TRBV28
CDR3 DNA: TGTGCCAGCAGTTCAGCGGCAGATACGCAGTATTTT
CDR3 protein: CASSSAADTQYF

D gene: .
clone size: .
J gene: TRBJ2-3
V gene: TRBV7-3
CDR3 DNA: TGTGCCAGCAGCTTTGGCTCGAGCACAGATACGCAGTATTTT
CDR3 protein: CASSFGSSTDTQYF

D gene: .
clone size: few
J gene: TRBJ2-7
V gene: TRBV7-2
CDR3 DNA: TGTGCCAGCAGCTTCGTTACCAATCAGGGGCAGTACTTC
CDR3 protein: CASSFVTNQGQYF

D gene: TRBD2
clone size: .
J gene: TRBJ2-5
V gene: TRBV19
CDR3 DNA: TGTGCCAGTAGTATGATCGCGGGGGAGGAGACCCAGTACTTC
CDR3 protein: CASSMIAGEETQYF

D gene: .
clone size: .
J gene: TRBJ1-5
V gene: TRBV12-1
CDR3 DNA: TGTGCCAGCAGAACTCACTCTCGTAATCAGCCCCAGCATTTT
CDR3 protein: CASRTHSRNQPQHF

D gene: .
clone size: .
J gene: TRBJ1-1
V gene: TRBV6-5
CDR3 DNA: TGTGCCAGCAGTTACCAGCGCAGGAACACTGAAGCTTTCTTT
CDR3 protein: CASSYQRRNTEAFF

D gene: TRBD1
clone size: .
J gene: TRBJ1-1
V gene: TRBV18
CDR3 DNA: TGTGCCAGCTCACCACGGGACAGAACCACTGAAGCTTTCTTT
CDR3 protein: CASSPRDRTTEAFF

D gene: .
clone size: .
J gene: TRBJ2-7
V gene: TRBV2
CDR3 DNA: TGTGCCAGCAGTGAAGGTCCCCTAGTGACCTACGAGCAGTACTTC
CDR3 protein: CASSEGPLVTYEQYF

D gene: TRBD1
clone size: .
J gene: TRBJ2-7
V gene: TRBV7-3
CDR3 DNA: TGTGCCAGCAGCTTAGCCGGGACAGGGGACGAGCAGTACTTC
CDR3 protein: CASSLAGTGDEQYF

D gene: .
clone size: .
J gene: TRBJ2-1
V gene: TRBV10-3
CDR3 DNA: TGTGCCATCAGTGGGTTCAGCTACAATGAGCAGTTCTTC
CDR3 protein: CAISGFSYNEQFF

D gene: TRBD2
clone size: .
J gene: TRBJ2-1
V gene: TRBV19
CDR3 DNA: TGTGCCAGTAGTATACGGGCGGGAGTGGAAAATGAGCAGTTCTTC
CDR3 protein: CASSIRAGVENEQFF

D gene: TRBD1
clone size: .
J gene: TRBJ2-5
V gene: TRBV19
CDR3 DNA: TGTGCCAGTAGTCACTTCGACAGGGGGCGAGAGACCCAGTACTTC
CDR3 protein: CASSHFDRGRETQYF

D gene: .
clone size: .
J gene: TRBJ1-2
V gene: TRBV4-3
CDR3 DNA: TGCGCCAGCAGCCAAGTCCTGGAGGGTGGCTACACCTTC
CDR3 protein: CASSQVLEGGYTF

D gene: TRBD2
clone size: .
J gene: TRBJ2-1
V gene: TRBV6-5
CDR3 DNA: TGTGCCAGTAGCCGGGAGGGCCGGGAGGATGAGCAGTTCTTC
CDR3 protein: CASSREGREDEQFF

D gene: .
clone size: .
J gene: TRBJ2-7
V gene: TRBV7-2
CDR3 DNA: TGTGCCAGCAGCCTCAGACGGGACTCCTACGAGCAGTACTTC
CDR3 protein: CASSLRRDSYEQYF

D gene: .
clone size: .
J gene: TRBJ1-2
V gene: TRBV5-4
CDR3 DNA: TGTGCCAGCAGCTTGCAACAGGGTAACTATGGCTACACCTTC
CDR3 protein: CASSLQQGNYGYTF

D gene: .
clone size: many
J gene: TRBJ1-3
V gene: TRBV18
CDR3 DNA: TGTGCCAGCTCACCATTGGAGCGGAGGCGCGGAAACACCATATATTTT
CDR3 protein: CASSPLERRRGNTIYF

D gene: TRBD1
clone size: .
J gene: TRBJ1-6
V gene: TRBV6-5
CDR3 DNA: TGTGCCAGCAGTAGACAGGGGGGTGGGAATTCACCCCTCCACTTT
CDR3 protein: CASSRQGGGNSPLHF

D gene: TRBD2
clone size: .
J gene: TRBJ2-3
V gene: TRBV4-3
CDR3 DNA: TGCGCCAGCAGCCGTACTAGCGCTAGCACAGATACGCAGTATTTT
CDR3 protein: CASSRTSASTDTQYF

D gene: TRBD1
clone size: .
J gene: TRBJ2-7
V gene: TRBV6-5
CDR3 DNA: TGTGCCAGCAGTTCGGGACAGGGTGACTACGAGCAGTACTTC
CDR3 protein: CASSSGQGDYEQYF

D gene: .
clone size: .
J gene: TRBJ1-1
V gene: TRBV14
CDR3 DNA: TGTGCCAGCAGCCCCCGCGGGAGGTACACTGAAGCTTTCTTT
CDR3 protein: CASSPRGRYTEAFF

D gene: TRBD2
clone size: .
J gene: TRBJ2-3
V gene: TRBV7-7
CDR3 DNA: TGTGCCAGCAGCCTGAGACTAGCTGGAGATACGCAGTATTTT
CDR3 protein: CASSLRLAGDTQYF

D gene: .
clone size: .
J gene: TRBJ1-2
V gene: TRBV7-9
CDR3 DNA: TGTGCCAGCTCCGACTTAGGCTATGGCTACACCTTC
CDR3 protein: CASSDLGYGYTF

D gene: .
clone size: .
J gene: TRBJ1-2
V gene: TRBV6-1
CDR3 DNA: TGTGCCAGCAATCCAAAGACAGGAGGTAGTGGCTACACCTTC
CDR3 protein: CASNPKTGGSGYTF